The T cell receptor beta chain described here comes from a study of blood T cell repertoires in COVID-19. Study-wide context: In each case, the material was cDNA or gDNA derived from T cells, B-cell-depleted T cells, or PBMCs.

From germline, CDR1 is MNHEY and CDR2 SVGEGT. The CDR3 totals 19 residues. Trimming stripped 0 bases from V and 5 bases from J, with 20 bases between. In the original processing: Amplification of reference gene primers was used by the study to estimate nucleated cell counts. TCRdb's copy holds only in-frame clones and misses some; the assay was immunoSEQ multiplex PCR. Clone size and the V and J calls come from that table; the DNA yielded D and trimming. This sample has around 80,000 clones, with about 76% found just once. Sequencing was done on a sample of peripheral blood. The clonotype comes from a woman aged 80 or over with active or convalescent COVID-19. The J gene is TRBJ1-6, the V gene TRBV6-2 or TRBV6-3; D perhaps matches TRBD1 (5 bases). CDR3 sequence (DNA): TGTGCCAGCAGTTACTCTACAGGCGGGGGTGATGGGAATAATTCACCCCTCCACTTT. Its protein product is CASSYSTGGGDGNNSPLHF.